This T cell receptor (beta chain) was recovered during a study of cytomegalovirus exposure and HLA in healthy donors. Sequencing used immunoSEQ multiplex PCR; TCRdb keeps in-frame clones, though not all of them. Of approximately 180,000 clones in the sample, about nine tenths were seen once. This CDR3 spans 18 amino acids. Germline V gives CDR1 MDHEN, CDR2 SYDVKM. With 3 bases removed from V and 8 bases from J, the gap between germline ends came to 26 bases. Sequences were obtained from PBMCs. The chain carries TRBV28 and TRBJ2-1, with D perhaps TRBD2 (7 bases). The TCR originated in a man aged 18 to 29 in good health and CMV-seropositive. CDR3 residues: CASSFPAAGHSRSYEQFF. The CDR3 coding sequence is TGTGCCAGCAGTTTTCCTGCAGCGGGACATTCTCGGAGTTATGAGCAGTTCTTC.